The 23 T cell receptor beta chains presented below share a single source sample, sequenced in a study of early T cells in non-severe SARS-CoV-2 infection. TCRdb itself ran the 5' RACE reads through MiXCR, one entry per CDR3 protein. Of around 94,000 distinct CDR3 sequences listed, around 13% are singletons. Sequencing was performed on whole blood. The receptors were sampled from an adult who was a healthcare worker with PCR-confirmed SARS-CoV-2 infection or an uninfected control (not recorded which).

This clonotype was recorded a few times. V and J are TRBV28 and TRBJ1-2; possible D gene TRBD1, 6 bases. Trimming shortened V by 5 bases and J by 6 bases, and 16 bases separated the two germline ends. Germline CDR1 reads MDHEN; CDR2 reads SYDVKM. The CDR3 is made up of 14 amino acids. Written as DNA, the CDR3 is TGTGCCAGCAGTCCAAACAGGGAATGGGATGGCTACACCTTC. Its protein is CASSPNREWDGYTF.

The chain's CDR3 is CASSEGETSYEQYF. CDR3 DNA: TGTGCCAGCAGTGAAGGGGAGACCTCCTACGAGCAGTACTTC. V gene TRBV6-1 combines with J gene TRBJ2-7, with a tentative D call TRBD2 (5 bases). The length of the CDR3 is 14 residues. V was pared by 1 base and J by 0 bases, with 7 bases between. Germline assignment: CDR1 MNHNS and CDR2 SASEGT.

This clonotype was detected ten times or more. CDR3 protein: CASSAHSAGTGNTIYF. The CDR3 nucleotides are TGTGCCAGCAGCGCCCACTCAGCGGGCACGGGAAACACCATATATTTT. The V gene is TRBV3-1, the J gene TRBJ1-3, with D uncertain. Germline-derived CDR1 and CDR2 are LGHDT and YNNKEL (reference sequence). CDR3 length: 16 amino acids. V was trimmed by 5 bases and J by 4 bases, leaving 18 bases between them.

The genes are TRBV2 and TRBJ2-3; D is ambiguous. The CDR3 consists of 15 residues. Germline lookup yields CDR1 SNHLY and CDR2 FYNNEI. The germline V and J ends were trimmed by 1 base and 3 bases, with 11 bases remaining between them. The CDR3 nucleotides read TGTGCCAGCAGTGAAGAGGGATTCGGAACAGATACGCAGTATTTT. Residues: CASSEEGFGTDTQYF.

DNA of the CDR3: TGTGCCAGCAGTTATGGGGGGAAAGATGAAAAACTGTTTTTT. It translates to CASSYGGKDEKLFF. The rearrangement joins TRBV6-5 to TRBJ1-4, with TRBD1 as a possible D gene (5 bases). CDR3 size: 14 residues. Trimming cost V 3 bases and J 6 bases, with 11 bases left between them. Germline V CDR1 and CDR2: MNHEY, SVGAGI.

This clonotype occurred a few times. V usage is TRBV15 and J usage is TRBJ1-2; 7 bases agree with TRBD1. Germline CDR1 is LNHNV and CDR2 is YYDKDF (reference sequence). The CDR3 runs 15 residues. V gave up 2 bases and J gave up 4 bases; unmatched junction bases: 7. The chain's CDR3 is CATSRSRQGVYGYTF. DNA for the CDR3: TGTGCCACCAGCAGAAGTCGACAGGGCGTCTATGGCTACACCTTC.

The chain employs TRBV19 and TRBJ2-4; D is unresolved. Deletions cut 2 bases from V and 0 bases from J, with 14 bases between. The V gene's germline CDR1 is LNHDA and CDR2 SQIVND (reference sequence). The CDR3 loop spans 17 amino acids. The CDR3 region has the DNA TGTGCCAGTAGTATAACTCGGCAGACGCTAGCCAAAAACATTCAGTACTTC. Protein product: CASSITRQTLAKNIQYF.

Concerning this clonotype itself: A much larger clone is a single base away; this may be a read error. The CDR3, as DNA: TGCAGTGCTAGAGCGATGACAGGGGCAACTAATGAAAAACCGTTTTTT. Residues: CSARAMTGATNEKPFF. The rearrangement uses TRBV20-1 and TRBJ1-4, with 8 bases aligning to TRBD1. CDR3 length: 16 residues. Looked up from germline, CDR1 is DFQATT and CDR2 is SNEGSKA (reference sequence).

This chain uses TRBV27 with TRBJ2-7, with TRBD1 as a possible D gene (6 bases). The V end was cut by 5 bases, the J end by 3 bases, with 11 bases between. The CDR3 has 13 amino acids. The germline CDR1 and CDR2 sequences are MNHEY and SMNVEV (reference sequence). The CDR3: CASSPQGYYEQYF. The CDR3 DNA is TGTGCCAGCAGTCCACAGGGCTACTACGAGCAGTACTTC.

There are many counts of this clonotype. This chain links TRBV7-3 with TRBJ2-1; the match to TRBD2 covers 12 bases. Germline trimming cut 6 bases from V and 6 bases from J; bases unmatched to any gene: 6. Looked up from germline, CDR1 is SGHTA and CDR2 is FQGTGA. The CDR3 sequence is 15 residues long. DNA of the CDR3: TGTGCCAGCAGTCTTCTAGCGGGAGGGATCAATGAGCAGTTCTTC. This encodes CASSLLAGGINEQFF.

This clonotype was detected a few times. The chain is built from TRBV12-3 or TRBV12-4 and TRBJ1-2; the D gene is possibly TRBD1 (6 bases). CDR3 length: 15 residues. With 7 bases removed from V and 0 bases from J, the gap between germline ends came to 15 bases. Here the CDR3 reads CASTRGVEANYGYTF. The CDR3 nucleotides are TGTGCCAGCACGAGGGGGGTTGAAGCTAACTATGGCTACACCTTC.

The gene calls are TRBV5-1 and TRBJ2-2; D might be TRBD1 (5 bases). V shed 3 bases and J shed 1 base, with 13 bases lying between them. Germline CDR1 reads SGHRS; CDR2 reads YFSETQ. The CDR3 is 16 residues long. This chain's CDR3 is CASSWTLQENTGELFF. The CDR3 DNA is TGCGCCAGCAGCTGGACCTTACAGGAGAACACCGGGGAGCTGTTTTTT.

This clonotype was observed a few times. The CDR3 nucleotides read TGTGCCCAGGGAGGGTTTGGAGCTTACGAGCAGTACTTC. Amino acid sequence: CAQGGFGAYEQYF. The chain joins TRBV30 to TRBJ2-7, with 7 bases identical to TRBD2. V dropped 8 bases and J dropped 4; count of bases not matched to a gene: 11. Germline CDR1 is GTSNPN and CDR2 is SVGIG (reference sequence). This CDR3 spans 13 amino acids.

In this sample, this clonotype turned up a few times. The chain carries TRBV20-1 and TRBJ2-3, with D uncertain. Between the trimmed V and J ends, which lost 2 bases and 6 bases, there was a span of 3 bases. The length of the CDR3 is 10 residues. Germline lookup yields CDR1 DFQATT and CDR2 SNEGSKA (reference sequence). CDR3 DNA sequence: TGCAGTGCTAGATACGATACGCAGTATTTT. It codes for CSARYDTQYF.

This clonotype has a handful of counts. The chain joins TRBV5-1 to TRBJ1-1; maybe TRBD1 (6 bases). Germline V lookup: CDR1 SGHRS, CDR2 YFSETQ. The CDR3 loop spans 13 amino acids. V lost 6 bases and J 1 base, leaving 10 bases between the germline ends. CDR3 sequence reads: CASTGQTNTEAFF. As DNA, the CDR3 is TGCGCCAGCACGGGACAAACGAACACTGAAGCTTTCTTT. Looking up the rest from reference TRBV5-1 and TRBJ1-1 gives the full variable domain: KAGVTQTPRYLIKTRGQQVTLSCSPISGHRSVSWYQQTPGQGLQFLFEYFSETQRNKGNFPGRFSGRQFSNSRSEMNVSTLELGDSALYLCASTGQTNTEAFFGQGTRLTVV.

The rearrangement joins TRBV7-9 to TRBJ2-7; possibly TRBD2 for D (5 bases). The CDR3 extends over 14 amino acids. Germline V gives CDR1 SEHNR, CDR2 FQNEAQ (reference sequence). The ends were cut back, 4 bases at V and 0 bases at J, with 10 bases in the middle. CDR3 region: CASSSADSSYEQYF. CDR3 nucleotide sequence: TGTGCCAGCAGCTCGGCGGACTCCTCCTACGAGCAGTACTTC.

The sample holds many counts of this clonotype. The chain employs TRBV5-3 and TRBJ2-2; 7 bases map to TRBD1. TRBV5-3 is an open reading frame whose function is uncertain. The J segment lost 7 bases and the V segment lost 4 bases, leaving 4 bases of the junction unmatched. The CDR3 has 13 residues. The CDR3 sequence: CARSGDRDGELFF. The CDR3 bases are TGTGCCAGAAGCGGCGACAGGGACGGGGAGCTGTTTTTT.

This clonotype was found many times. The V gene is TRBV5-1, the J gene TRBJ2-3; D ambiguous. The CDR3 totals 13 residues. Germline CDR1 and CDR2: SGHRS and YFSETQ. V was shortened by 0 bases and J by 1 base, with 3 bases between the two germline ends. CDR3 DNA: TGCGCCAGCAGCTTGGAGGGCACAGATACGCAGTATTTT. Its protein is CASSLEGTDTQYF.

This clonotype was seen a handful of times. This chain's CDR3 is CASSGTGGTSRNIQYF. For the CDR3, the DNA is TGTGCCAGCTCCGGGACAGGGGGCACGAGTAGAAACATTCAGTACTTC. This chain connects TRBV11-2 to TRBJ2-4, with TRBD1 identical over 12 bases. The CDR3 has 16 amino acids. Germline lookup yields CDR1 SGHAT and CDR2 FQNNGV. With V trimmed by 8 bases and J by 6 bases, 11 bases remained unmatched.

The V gene is TRBV4-2, the J gene TRBJ2-2; 7 bases map to TRBD2. Germline CDR1 reads LGHNA; CDR2 reads YNFKEQ. V lost 1 base to trimming and J lost 7 bases; unmatched junction nucleotides: 9. This CDR3 has 16 residues. Written as DNA, the CDR3 is TGTGCCAGCAGCCAAGCCCTAGCGGAGCCTCACGGGGAGCTGTTTTTT. It specifies CASSQALAEPHGELFF.

In this sample, this clonotype turned up many times. This chain joins TRBV20-1 and TRBJ2-1; maybe TRBD2 (5 bases). Germline CDR1 is DFQATT and CDR2 is SNEGSKA (reference sequence). The V gene lost 0 bases and the J gene lost 9 bases, with 6 bases spanning the gap. There are 11 residues in the CDR3. The CDR3 reads CSAREAVEQFF. The CDR3 DNA sequence: TGCAGTGCTAGAGAAGCGGTTGAGCAGTTCTTC.

This clonotype was seen repeatedly, ten times or more. The chain joins TRBV5-1 to TRBJ2-3; tentative D call: TRBD2 (5 bases). CDR3 size: 15 residues. Between the trimmed V and J ends, which lost 0 bases and 1 base, there was a span of 9 bases. Germline CDR1 and CDR2: SGHRS and YFSETQ. In DNA, the CDR3 is TGCGCCAGCAGCTTGGCCGGGGTCGGCACAGATACGCAGTATTTT. Protein product: CASSLAGVGTDTQYF.

The table lists this clonotype with a few counts. The V gene is TRBV9, the J gene TRBJ2-6; unclear D gene. The CDR3 consists of 16 residues. Germline V CDR1 and CDR2: SGDLS, YYNGEE. The germline V and J ends were trimmed by 3 bases and 4 bases, with 14 bases remaining between them. The CDR3 loop is CASSAFGPAGANVLTF. The CDR3 DNA reads as TGTGCCAGCAGCGCATTCGGACCGGCAGGGGCCAACGTCCTGACTTTC. Full variable domain (remainder filled in from reference TRBV9 and TRBJ2-6): DSGVTQTPKHLITATGQRVTLRCSPRSGDLSVYWYQQSLDQGLQFLIQYYNGEERAKGNILERFSAQQFPDLHSELNLSSLELGDSALYFCASSAFGPAGANVLTFGAGSRLTVL.